A single sample gave rise to the 28 T cell receptor beta chains below, sequenced in a study of vaccination and CD4 T cells after COVID-19. The study sequenced cultured CD4+ T cell DNA using the Oncomine TCR Beta short-read assay. MiXCR was run by TCRdb on the PCR reads, yielding one entry per CDR3 protein. This sample has about 21,000 distinct CDR3 sequences, with approximately 50% found just once. What these receptors recognize is not known. Documented treatment: approximately 9-day PBMC culture with coronavirus spike peptide pools or control peptides (ViraFEST assay). The specimen sequenced was CD4+ T cells from blood, cultured in vitro. All receptors come from a human donor who had recovered from COVID-19.

CDR3 in amino acids: CASSDFSECDLGYNSPLHF. CDR3 bases: TGTGCCAGCAGTGACTTCTCGGAGTGCGACTTGGGTTATAATTCACCCCTCCACTTT. This sequence joins TRBV6-4 and TRBJ1-6; D unresolved. The V end was cut by 1 base, the J end by 4 bases, with 20 bases between. CDR1 is MRHNA, CDR2 SNTAGT, per germline. The CDR3 is 19 amino acids.

Notes on this clonotype: A junction boundary mismatches the germline segment, possibly from a read error. This chain uses TRBV10-1 with TRBJ2-5, with 12 bases fitting TRBD1. This CDR3 contains 15 residues. Per the germline V gene, CDR1 is WNHNN and CDR2 is SYGVQD (reference sequence). CDR3 sequence: CASSKTGQGAPCRYF. The CDR3 DNA sequence: TGTGCCAGCAGTAAAACGGGACAGGGGGCTCCCTGTAGGTACTTC.

The rearrangement links TRBV9 to TRBJ1-1, with D maybe TRBD1 (5 bases). Germline loops: CDR1 SGDLS, CDR2 YYNGEE. This CDR3 region has 15 residues. V lost 0 bases and J lost 5, with 14 bases in between. This chain's CDR3 is CASSVGSRGGTEAFF. The CDR3 nucleotides read TGTGCCAGCAGCGTAGGCTCGCGGGGGGGGACTGAAGCTTTCTTT.

This clonotype was observed once. The CDR3 DNA reads as TGCGCCAGCAGTCCTGGCGGGAGACACAATGAGCAGTTCTTC. Translation gives CASSPGGRHNEQFF. This chain joins TRBV10-2 and TRBJ2-1, with TRBD2 matching over 7 bases. Germline V CDR1 and CDR2: WSHSY, SAAADI. With 5 bases clipped from V and 5 bases from J, the junction kept 6 bases outside the gene matches. CDR3 length: 14 amino acids.

The rearrangement joins TRBV6-1 to TRBJ2-7; TRBD1 or TRBD2 may be the D gene (5 bases each). The germline V gene has CDR1 MNHNS and CDR2 SASEGT. V was shortened by 0 bases and J by 6 bases, with 12 bases between the two germline ends. The CDR3 is 14 residues long. CDR3 DNA: TGTGCCAGCAGTGAAGCGCTGGGGGTTAGCGAGCAGTACTTC. This sequence encodes CASSEALGVSEQYF.

The rearrangement links TRBV28 to TRBJ2-7, with TRBD2 matching over 9 bases. The CDR3 sequence is 16 residues long. CDR1 is MDHEN, CDR2 SYDVKM, per germline. J was trimmed by 2 bases and V by 3 bases; bases with no gene match: 8. The CDR3 region has the DNA TGTGCCAGCAGTTTCCCAGGACTAGCGTCGGCCTACGAGCAGTACTTC. This translates into CASSFPGLASAYEQYF.

The gene calls are TRBV6-2 or TRBV6-3 and TRBJ1-6; D gene unclear. This CDR3 spans 13 amino acids. CDR1 is MNHEY and CDR2 is SVGEGT in the germline V gene. Trimming left V 5 bases short and J 11 bases short, with 13 bases between. In DNA form, the CDR3 reads TGTGCCAGCAGTAAGGCCAACGTGCCACCCCTCCACTTT. It codes for CASSKANVPPLHF.

In this sample, this clonotype turned up a few times. The chain links TRBV7-2 to TRBJ2-7; tentatively, D is TRBD2 (7 bases). Trimming took 5 bases from V and 1 from J, leaving 18 bases between them. The CDR3 totals 16 residues. Germline V lookup: CDR1 SGHTA, CDR2 FQGNSA. The CDR3 DNA reads TGTGCCAGCAGCGTAACCACAGGGAGGGGGTCCTACGAGCAGTACTTC. Amino acids: CASSVTTGRGSYEQYF.

The gene calls are TRBV5-4 and TRBJ2-5; weak D call: TRBD2 (5 bases). This CDR3 is 17 amino acids long. Germline V lookup: CDR1 SGHNT, CDR2 YYREEE (reference sequence). Trimming left V 4 bases short and J 5 bases short, with 24 bases between. The CDR3 DNA reads TGTGCCAGCAGCCGAGGTGGTGCCTCCTCGGGGAAGGAGACCCAGTACTTC. It translates to CASSRGGASSGKETQYF.

This chain uses TRBV6-2 or TRBV6-3 with TRBJ1-5, with D possibly matching TRBD1 (5 bases). V was trimmed by 0 bases and J by 6 bases, leaving 9 bases between them. The CDR3 contains 14 residues. Looked up from germline, CDR1 is MNHEY and CDR2 is SVGEGT. The CDR3 spells CASSYSQGGQPQHF. Here the CDR3 DNA reads TGTGCCAGCAGTTACTCTCAGGGCGGTCAGCCCCAGCATTTT.

The chain carries TRBV20-1 and TRBJ1-3; weak D call: TRBD1 (6 bases). V was shortened by 4 bases and J by 0 bases, with 10 bases between the two germline ends. The CDR3 spans 14 residues. Germline CDR1 reads DFQATT; CDR2 reads SNEGSKA (reference sequence). The CDR3 bases are TGCAGTGCTACCCGGGACAACTCTGGAAACACCATATATTTT. This encodes CSATRDNSGNTIYF.

The chain couples TRBV11-3 to TRBJ1-1; 7 bases line up with TRBD1. Per germline, CDR1 SGHNT and CDR2 YENEEA. J lost 0 bases, V lost 5 bases, and 12 bases had no gene match. The CDR3 sequence is 17 residues long. The CDR3 is CASSAPGRGRLNTEAFF. In nucleotides, the CDR3 is TGTGCCAGCAGCGCCCCGGGGAGGGGGCGGTTGAACACTGAAGCTTTCTTT.

J is TRBJ2-1 and V is TRBV6-2 or TRBV6-3; 9 bases map to TRBD1. Germline V lookup: CDR1 MNHEY, CDR2 SVGEGT. The J segment lost 4 bases and the V segment lost 5 bases, leaving 12 bases of the junction unmatched. CDR3 length equals 17 residues. The CDR3 region has the DNA TGTGCCAGCAGTCGTCCGGGACAGGGTGTGGGGTACAATGAGCAGTTCTTC. This gives the protein CASSRPGQGVGYNEQFF.

The table lists this clonotype with a count of one. This chain joins TRBV10-3 and TRBJ1-2, with 8 bases identical to TRBD1. Germline V gene lookup returns CDR1 ENHRY and CDR2 SYGVKD. V dropped 0 bases and J dropped 2; count of bases not matched to a gene: 8. This CDR3 has 17 amino acids. Written as DNA, the CDR3 is TGTGCCATCAGTGAGTCTAGGACAGGGCTCTCCAACTATGGCTACACCTTC. Encoded protein: CAISESRTGLSNYGYTF.

This chain links TRBV20-1 with TRBJ2-1; a weak D match, TRBD2 (6 bases). The germline V gene has CDR1 DFQATT and CDR2 SNEGSKA (reference sequence). This CDR3 spans 14 amino acids. With 3 bases removed from V and 5 bases from J, the gap between germline ends came to 14 bases. This CDR3 is CSASGGPLNNEQFF. As DNA, the CDR3 is TGCAGTGCTAGCGGGGGTCCGTTAAACAATGAGCAGTTCTTC.

This clonotype was recorded once. This sequence joins TRBV7-3 and TRBJ2-3, with D maybe TRBD2 (5 bases). Trimming pared 5 bases from V and 2 bases from J, leaving 14 bases between. CDR1 is SGHTA and CDR2 is FQGTGA in the germline V gene. The CDR3 totals 15 residues. The CDR3 bases are TGTGCCAGCAGCCCCTTTGCGGGCCACACAGATACGCAGTATTTT. Protein: CASSPFAGHTDTQYF.

The table lists this clonotype with a few counts. CDR3: CASSLGGGHWDIQYF. In nucleotides, the CDR3 is TGTGCCAGCAGTTTAGGAGGGGGACATTGGGACATTCAGTACTTC. V gene TRBV27 combines with J gene TRBJ2-4; D is possibly TRBD1 or TRBD2 (6 bases each). Trimming took off 2 bases at V and 8 bases at J, with 16 bases between the two ends. CDR3 size: 15 residues. Per germline, CDR1 MNHEY and CDR2 SMNVEV (reference sequence).

The chain recombines TRBV11-2 with TRBJ2-5; TRBD1 agrees at 8 bases. The CDR3 sequence is 13 residues long. Looked up from germline, CDR1 is SGHAT and CDR2 is FQNNGV. V shed 4 bases and J 5 bases; nucleotides not matched to a gene: 3. The CDR3 nucleotides are TGTGCCAGCAGCTCCGACAGGGGTGAGACCCAGTACTTC. This translates into CASSSDRGETQYF.

The gene calls are TRBV20-1 and TRBJ2-5; TRBD2 agrees at 13 bases. V trimming: 6 bases; J trimming: 2 bases; junction bases outside the gene matches: 9. CDR1 and CDR2 from the germline V gene are DFQATT and SNEGSKA (reference sequence). The CDR3 runs to 16 residues. CDR3 sequence: CSASTSGGYTQETQYF. The CDR3, as DNA: TGCAGTGCGTCGACTAGCGGGGGGTATACACAAGAGACCCAGTACTTC.

This clonotype has just a few counts. This chain connects TRBV19 to TRBJ1-3; D gene uncertain. CDR1 is LNHDA and CDR2 is SQIVND in the germline V gene (reference sequence). Trimming shortened V by 7 bases and J by 0 bases, and 13 bases separated the two germline ends. The CDR3 has 15 residues. The CDR3 DNA reads TGTGCCAGTACCCCTCGAAGAAACTCTGGAAACACCATATATTTT. It codes for CASTPRRNSGNTIYF.

This clonotype showed up just a few times. This chain connects TRBV18 to TRBJ1-3; TRBD1 aligns across 10 bases. V gave up 0 bases and J gave up 5 bases; unmatched junction bases: 1. This CDR3 spans 15 amino acids. Germline V gives CDR1 KGHSH, CDR2 LQKENI. Written as DNA, the CDR3 is TGTGCCAGCTCACCACCGGGACAGGGGAGAAACACCATATATTTT. Residues: CASSPPGQGRNTIYF.

This chain connects TRBV20-1 to TRBJ1-5; possible D gene TRBD1, 5 bases. Germline-derived CDR1 and CDR2 are DFQATT and SNEGSKA (reference sequence). Deletions cut 5 bases from V and 7 bases from J, with 9 bases between. The CDR3 spans 11 residues. CDR3 nucleotide sequence: TGCAGTGCTGGGGGGGACCAGCCCCAGCATTTT. The encoded protein is CSAGGDQPQHF.

The chain recombines TRBV29-1 with TRBJ2-3; D perhaps matches TRBD1 (5 bases). The V gene lost 2 bases and the J gene lost 6 bases, with 15 bases spanning the gap. This CDR3 has 14 amino acids. Germline assignment: CDR1 SQVTM and CDR2 ANQGSEA. The CDR3 here is CSVEPRQYSDTQYF. DNA for the CDR3: TGCAGCGTTGAACCCCGACAGTATTCGGATACGCAGTATTTT.

The chain recombines TRBV6-1 with TRBJ1-2; 9 nucleotides align to TRBD1. This CDR3 has 15 amino acids. The germline CDR1 and CDR2 sequences are MNHNS and SASEGT. After removal of 3 bases from V and 0 bases from J, the junction contained 2 bases not matched to a gene. The CDR3 spells CASSDGTGPNYGYTF. The CDR3 DNA follows: TGTGCCAGCAGTGACGGGACAGGGCCTAACTATGGCTACACCTTC.

This clonotype was seen more than once but under ten times. The genes are TRBV2 and TRBJ1-5, with a possible D match to TRBD1 (6 bases). In germline, CDR1 is SNHLY, CDR2 FYNNEI. Trimming stripped 8 bases from V and 0 bases from J, with 14 bases between. The length of the CDR3 is 15 residues. The CDR3 region is CASHVGGYSNQPQHF. In nucleotides, the CDR3 is TGTGCCAGCCATGTGGGGGGCTATAGCAATCAGCCCCAGCATTTT. The complete variable domain, with remaining parts taken from reference TRBV2 and TRBJ1-5, reads EPEVTQTPSHQVTQMGQEVILRCVPISNHLYFYWYRQILGQKVEFLVSFYNNEISEKSEIFDDQFSVERPDGSNFTLKIRSTKLEDSAMYFCASHVGGYSNQPQHFGDGTRLSIL.

The sample holds one count of this clonotype. The chain combines TRBV6-1 with TRBJ2-7; possibly TRBD2 for D (6 bases). Germline CDR1 is MNHNS and CDR2 is SASEGT. V gave up 5 bases and J gave up 2 bases, with 13 bases separating them. CDR3 length: 14 amino acids. This CDR3 reads CASSQRREAYEQYF. In DNA form, the CDR3 reads TGTGCCAGCAGTCAAAGGAGGGAAGCCTACGAGCAGTACTTC.

This clonotype was observed a few times. This sequence joins TRBV27 and TRBJ2-5; 7 positions agree with TRBD1. V was clipped by 4 bases and J by 2 bases; unmatched bases: 10. This CDR3 comprises 16 residues. CDR1 MNHEY and CDR2 SMNVEV come from the germline V gene (reference sequence). CDR3 sequence reads: CASSSLGQDKQETQYF. The CDR3 DNA reads TGTGCCAGCAGTTCTCTCGGACAGGACAAGCAAGAGACCCAGTACTTC.

This chain uses TRBV6-1 with TRBJ2-1, with TRBD2 as a possible D gene (6 bases). V was shortened by 1 base and J by 4 bases, with 8 bases between the two germline ends. This CDR3 spans 14 amino acids. CDR1 is MNHNS, CDR2 SASEGT, per germline. The CDR3 sequence: CASSEGGTYNEQFF. For the CDR3, the DNA is TGTGCCAGCAGTGAAGGCGGGACTTACAATGAGCAGTTCTTC.